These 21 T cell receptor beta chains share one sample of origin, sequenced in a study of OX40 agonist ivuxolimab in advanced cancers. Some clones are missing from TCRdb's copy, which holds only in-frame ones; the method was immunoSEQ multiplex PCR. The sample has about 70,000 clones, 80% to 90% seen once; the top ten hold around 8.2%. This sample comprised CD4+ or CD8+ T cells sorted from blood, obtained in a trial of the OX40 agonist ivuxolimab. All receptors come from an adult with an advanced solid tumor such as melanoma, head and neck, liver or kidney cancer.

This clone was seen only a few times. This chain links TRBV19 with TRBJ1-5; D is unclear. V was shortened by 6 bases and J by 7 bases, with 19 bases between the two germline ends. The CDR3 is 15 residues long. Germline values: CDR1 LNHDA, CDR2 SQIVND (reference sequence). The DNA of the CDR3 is TGTGCCAGTAGCCGCCCCGGAACTAGGGAACAGCCCCAGCATTTT. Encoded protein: CASSRPGTREQPQHF.

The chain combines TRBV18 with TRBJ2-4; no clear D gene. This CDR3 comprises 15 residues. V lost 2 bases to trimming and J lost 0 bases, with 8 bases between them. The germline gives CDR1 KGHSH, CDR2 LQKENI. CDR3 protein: CASSPDELAKNIQYF. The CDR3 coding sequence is TGTGCCAGCTCACCAGACGAGCTAGCCAAAAACATTCAGTACTTC.

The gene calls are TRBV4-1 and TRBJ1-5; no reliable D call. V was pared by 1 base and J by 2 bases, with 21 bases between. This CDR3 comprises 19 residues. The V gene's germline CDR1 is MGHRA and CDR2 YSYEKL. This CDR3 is CASSQVRLNYNFGNQPQHF. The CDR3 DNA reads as TGCGCCAGCAGCCAAGTCCGGCTGAATTACAACTTCGGCAATCAGCCCCAGCATTTT.

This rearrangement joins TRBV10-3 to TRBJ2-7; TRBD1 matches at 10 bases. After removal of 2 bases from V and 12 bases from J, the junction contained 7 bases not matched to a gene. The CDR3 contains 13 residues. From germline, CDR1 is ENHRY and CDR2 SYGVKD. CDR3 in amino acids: CAISEGDRGKGYF. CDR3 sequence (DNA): TGTGCCATCAGTGAGGGGGACAGGGGAAAAGGGTACTTC.

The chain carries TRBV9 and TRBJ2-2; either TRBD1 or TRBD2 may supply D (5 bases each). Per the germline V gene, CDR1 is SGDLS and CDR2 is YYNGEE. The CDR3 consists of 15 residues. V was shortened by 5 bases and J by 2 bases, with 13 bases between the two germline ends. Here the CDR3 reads CASRRGLYNTGELFF. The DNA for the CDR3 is TGTGCCAGCAGGAGGGGCCTGTATAACACCGGGGAGCTGTTTTTT.

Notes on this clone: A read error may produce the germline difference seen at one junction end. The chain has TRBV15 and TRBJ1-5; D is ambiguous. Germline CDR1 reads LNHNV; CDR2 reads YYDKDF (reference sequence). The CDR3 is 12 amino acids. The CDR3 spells CATSRPEQPRHF. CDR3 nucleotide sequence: TGTGCCACCAGCAGGCCGGAGCAGCCCCGGCATTTT.

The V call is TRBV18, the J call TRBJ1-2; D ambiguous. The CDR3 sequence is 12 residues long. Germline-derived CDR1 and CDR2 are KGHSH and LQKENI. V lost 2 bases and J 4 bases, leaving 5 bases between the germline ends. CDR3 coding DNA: TGTGCCAGCTCACCAGTCCCCTATGGCTACACCTTC. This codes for CASSPVPYGYTF. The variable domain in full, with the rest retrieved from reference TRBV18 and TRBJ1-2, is NAGVMQNPRHLVRRRGQEARLRCSPMKGHSHVYWYRQLPEEGLKFMVYLQKENIIDESGMPKERFSAEFPKEGPSILRIQQVVRGDSAAYFCASSPVPYGYTFGSGTRLTVV.

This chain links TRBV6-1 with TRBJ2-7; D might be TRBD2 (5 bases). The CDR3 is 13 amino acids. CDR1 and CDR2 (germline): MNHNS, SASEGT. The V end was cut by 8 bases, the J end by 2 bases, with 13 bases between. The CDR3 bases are TGTGCCAGCCGGCGGGCCGGAGCCTACGAGCAGTACTTC. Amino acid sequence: CASRRAGAYEQYF.

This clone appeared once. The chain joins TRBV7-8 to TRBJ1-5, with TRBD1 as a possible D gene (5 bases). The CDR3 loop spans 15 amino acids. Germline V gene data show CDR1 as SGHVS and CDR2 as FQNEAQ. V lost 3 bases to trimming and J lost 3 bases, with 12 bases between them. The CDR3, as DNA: TGTGCCAGCAGCTTCGGGGGACTCATCAATCAGCCCCAGCATTTT. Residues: CASSFGGLINQPQHF. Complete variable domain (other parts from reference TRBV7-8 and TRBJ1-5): GAGVSQSPRYKVAKRGQDVALRCDPISGHVSLFWYQQALGQGPEFLTYFQNEAQLDKSGLPSDRFFAERPEGSVSTLKIQRTQQEDSAVYLCASSFGGLINQPQHFGDGTRLSIL.

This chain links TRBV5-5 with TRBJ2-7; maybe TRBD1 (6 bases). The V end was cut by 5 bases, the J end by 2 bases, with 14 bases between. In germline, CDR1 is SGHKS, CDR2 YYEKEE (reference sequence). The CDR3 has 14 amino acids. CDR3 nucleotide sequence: TGTGCCAGCAGTGAACAGGGTGCACCCTACGAGCAGTACTTC. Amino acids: CASSEQGAPYEQYF.

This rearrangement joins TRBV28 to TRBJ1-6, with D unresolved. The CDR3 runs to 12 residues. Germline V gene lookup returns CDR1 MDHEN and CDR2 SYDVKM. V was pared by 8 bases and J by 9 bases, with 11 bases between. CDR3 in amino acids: CASFGSTSPLHF. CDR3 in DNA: TGTGCCAGCTTTGGATCTACTTCACCCCTCCACTTT.

CDR3 sequence reads: CASKNPDRGGLNSPLHF. The CDR3 coding sequence is TGCGCCAGCAAGAACCCGGACAGGGGGGGGCTAAATTCACCCCTCCACTTT. The chain employs TRBV23-1 and TRBJ1-6; TRBD1 agrees at 10 bases. TRBV23-1 is identified as an open reading frame with a role that is uncertain. The CDR3 is made up of 17 amino acids. Trimming took 7 bases from V and 7 from J; bases not matched to a gene: 13.

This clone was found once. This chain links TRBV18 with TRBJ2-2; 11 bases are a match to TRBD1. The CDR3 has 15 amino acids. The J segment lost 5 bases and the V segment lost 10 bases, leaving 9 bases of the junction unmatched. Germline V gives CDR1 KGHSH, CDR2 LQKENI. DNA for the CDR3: TGTGCCACATCAACCGGGACAGGGGGAACCGGGGAGCTGTTTTTT. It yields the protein CATSTGTGGTGELFF.

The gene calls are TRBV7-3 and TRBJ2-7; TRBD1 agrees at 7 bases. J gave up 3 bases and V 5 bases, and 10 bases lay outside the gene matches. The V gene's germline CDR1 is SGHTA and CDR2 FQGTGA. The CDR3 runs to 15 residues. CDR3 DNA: TGTGCCAGCAGCCCCCAAGGGGGCAATATCTACGAGCAGTACTTC. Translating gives CASSPQGGNIYEQYF.

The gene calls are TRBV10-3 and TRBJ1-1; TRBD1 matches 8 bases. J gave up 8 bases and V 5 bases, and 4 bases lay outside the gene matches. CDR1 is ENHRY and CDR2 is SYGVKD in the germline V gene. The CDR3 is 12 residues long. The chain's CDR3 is CAISPRGQEAFF. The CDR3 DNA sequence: TGTGCCATCAGTCCCAGGGGGCAAGAAGCTTTCTTT.

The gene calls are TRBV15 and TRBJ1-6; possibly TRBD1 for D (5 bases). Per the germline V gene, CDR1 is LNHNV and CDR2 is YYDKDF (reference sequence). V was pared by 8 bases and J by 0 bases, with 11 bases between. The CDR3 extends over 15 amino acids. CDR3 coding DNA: TGTGCCACCTCCGGACACAGCTCCTATAATTCACCCCTCCACTTT. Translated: CATSGHSSYNSPLHF.

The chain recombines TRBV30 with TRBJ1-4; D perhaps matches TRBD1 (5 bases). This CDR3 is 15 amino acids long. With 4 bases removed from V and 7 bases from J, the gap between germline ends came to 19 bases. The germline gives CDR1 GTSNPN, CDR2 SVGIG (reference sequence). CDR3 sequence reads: CAWTLKGRTREKLFF. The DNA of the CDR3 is TGTGCCTGGACCCTCAAGGGACGGACGCGTGAAAAACTGTTTTTT.

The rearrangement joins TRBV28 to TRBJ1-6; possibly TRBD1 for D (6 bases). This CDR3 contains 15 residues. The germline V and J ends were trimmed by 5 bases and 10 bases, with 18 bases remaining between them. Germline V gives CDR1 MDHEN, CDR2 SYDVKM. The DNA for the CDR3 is TGTGCCAGCAGTCTGGGCGGGGGGCGTCGATCACCCCTCCACTTT. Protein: CASSLGGGRRSPLHF.

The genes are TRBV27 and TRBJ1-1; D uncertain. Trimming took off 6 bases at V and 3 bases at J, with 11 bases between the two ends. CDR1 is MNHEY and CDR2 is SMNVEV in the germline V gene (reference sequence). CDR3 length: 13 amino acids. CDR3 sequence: CASSQTRDTEAFF. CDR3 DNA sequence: TGTGCCAGCAGCCAGACACGCGACACTGAAGCTTTCTTT.

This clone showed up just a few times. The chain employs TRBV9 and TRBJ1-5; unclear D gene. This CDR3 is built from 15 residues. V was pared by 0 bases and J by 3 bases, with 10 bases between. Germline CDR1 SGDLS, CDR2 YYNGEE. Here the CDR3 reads CASSVAQDFNQPQHF. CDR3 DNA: TGTGCCAGCAGCGTAGCACAAGATTTCAATCAGCCCCAGCATTTT.

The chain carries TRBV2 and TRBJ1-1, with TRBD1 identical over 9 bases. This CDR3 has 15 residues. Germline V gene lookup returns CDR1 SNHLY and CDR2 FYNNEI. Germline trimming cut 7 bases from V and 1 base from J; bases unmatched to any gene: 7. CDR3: CASTGGTGRNTEAFF. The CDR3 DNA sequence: TGTGCCAGCACTGGGGGGACAGGGAGGAACACTGAAGCTTTCTTT.